Below, one TCR beta chain is given with its context. Its antigen is unknown. This entry belongs to a study of vaccination and CD4 T cells after COVID-19. Treatment of the sample: roughly ten-day PBMC culture with coronavirus spike peptide pools or control peptides (ViraFEST assay). An Oncomine TCR Beta short-read assay was used to sequence the DNA from cultured CD4+ T cells. Scientists extracted genomic DNA from CD4+ T cells grown in culture. MiXCR, run by TCRdb on the PCR reads, gives a single entry per CDR3 protein. The table lists around 14,000 distinct CDR3 sequences, around 50% of them singletons. The germline CDR1 and CDR2 sequences are GTSNPN and SVGIG (reference sequence). CDR3 length: 14 residues. Trimming took 6 bases from V and 6 from J; bases not matched to a gene: 10.

This chain connects TRBV30 to TRBJ2-1; 8 nucleotides align to TRBD2. This TCR was recovered from a human donor who had recovered from COVID-19. Sequencing input: CD4+ T cells from blood, cultured in vitro. The CDR3 nucleotides read TGTGCCTGCACAGGCGGGACTAGTCTCAATGAGCAGTTCTTC. It is translated as CACTGGTSLNEQFF.